This T cell receptor beta chain was captured in a study of CD4 T cells in relation to SARS-CoV-2 and coronaviruses. Study in general: PBMCs were cultured with antigen for about eleven days before TCR beta sequencing.

The unexposed donors gave CD4+ T cells in about 2010-2019, prior to COVID-19. The cells were cultured for about 10 days before CD4+ T cells were isolated. Unexposed-donor CD4+ T cells were probed with SARS-CoV-2 S/N and four cold-coronavirus spikes, cells permitting. Produced via immunoSEQ multiplex PCR; TCRdb's table is partial and in-frame only. The sample comprises about 21,000 clones, 76% of which are singletons, and approximately 15% rests with the top ten. The germline V gene has CDR1 KGHSH and CDR2 LQKENI. This CDR3 has 16 residues. After removal of 2 bases from V and 2 bases from J, the junction contained 6 bases not matched to a gene. Study findings and constraints: No crossreactivity against non-spike viral proteins was tested here.

A remark on this clone: The antigen is undetermined.

The receptor was isolated from a human donor in good health. The sample consisted of CD4+ T cells from PBMCs, cultured in vitro. The J gene is TRBJ2-5, the V gene TRBV18; 9 bases map to TRBD2. The CDR3 bases are TGTGCCAGCTCACCAACACTGACTAGCGGACAAGAGACCCAGTACTTC. Its protein is CASSPTLTSGQETQYF.